This T cell receptor beta chain was observed in a study of beta chain features in type 1 diabetes. Study at large: Across every sample, around 100,000,000 sorted cells were examined in total.

The sequenced template was cDNA made from the entire isolated RNA. Measured with immunoSEQ multiplex PCR; TCRdb has only the in-frame clones, and not every one. Of around 360,000 clones in the sample, roughly 12% were seen once. The V gene end was trimmed by 10 bases and the J gene end by 7 bases; junction bases not matched to a gene: 10. CDR1 is MNHEY, CDR2 SVGAGI, per germline. CDR3 length equals 12 residues. Details on this clone: Its antigen is unidentified.

Post-sort purity exceeded 95% for all sorted populations. Study-wide points: Using cDNA template may skew counts toward highly expressing activated cells. TCRB CDR3s from Type 1 diabetes patients were moderately but significantly shorter in all four CD4+ subsets.

The TCR sequence derives from a young woman with type 1 diabetes. Sequenced sample: naive CD4+ T cells from blood. This rearrangement joins TRBV6-5 to TRBJ2-7, with 7 bases that match TRBD1. The CDR3 protein is CATSARGLEQYF. The CDR3 region has the DNA TGTGCCACGTCGGCGAGGGGGCTTGAGCAGTACTTC.